This TCR beta chain was captured by sequencing in a study of cytomegalovirus exposure and HLA in healthy donors. The PCR made use of 60 Vbeta and 13 Jbeta primers. Using immunoSEQ multiplex PCR, the repertoire was profiled, and TCRdb retains in-frame clones only, with some absent. Seen here are roughly 80,000 clones, about 74% observed once, and the top ten hold approximately 5.7%. The source material was PBMCs. The receptor's source is a woman between 50 and 59 years old in good health and CMV-seropositive.

The CDR3 DNA follows: TGCAGCGGGTGGGGAGCGGGGACTTCCTACGAGCAGTACTTC. Translation: CSGWGAGTSYEQYF. The chain uses TRBV29-1 and TRBJ2-7, with TRBD2 identical over 7 bases. The germline V gene encodes CDR1 SQVTM and CDR2 ANQGSEA. The V segment lost 7 bases and the J segment 1 base; nucleotides outside the gene matches: 10. The CDR3 loop spans 14 amino acids.